These T cell receptor beta chains were read from a single sample in a study of blood T cell repertoires in COVID-19. Using immunoSEQ multiplex PCR, the repertoire was profiled, and TCRdb retains in-frame clones only, with some absent. There are over 600,000 clones in the sample; 85% to 90% occur only once, and about 0.26% lies in the top ten. Specimen: peripheral blood. The receptors originated from a woman aged 18 to 35 with acute or convalescent COVID-19. CDR3s include the opening cysteine and the closing phenylalanine or tryptophan. The D gene is left open where the match is weak. Only some rows state a clone size, as once, few, many or a class for expanded clones.

CDR3 length	V gene	clone size	J gene	D gene	CDR3 protein	CDR3 DNA
14	TRBV6-4	NA	TRBJ2-7	TRBD1	CASTGQQGVYEQYF	TGTGCCAGCACCGGGCAACAGGGGGTGTACGAGCAGTACTTC
14	TRBV14	NA	TRBJ2-3	NA	CASSVGPSTDTQYF	TGTGCCAGCAGTGTGGGGCCTAGCACAGATACGCAGTATTTT
12	TRBV6-5	NA	TRBJ2-3	TRBD1	CASRDRLDTQYF	TGTGCCAGTAGGGACAGGCTAGATACGCAGTATTTT
15	TRBV2	NA	TRBJ2-3	TRBD1	CASSAGTALSDTQYF	TGTGCCAGCAGTGCAGGGACAGCCCTATCAGATACGCAGTATTTT
18	TRBV9	few	TRBJ1-2	TRBD1	CASHLAGTGESSHPQEPF	TGTGCCTCCCACCTCGCCGGGACAGGGGAATCTTCACACCCCCAGGAGCCCTTC
15	TRBV11-2	NA	TRBJ2-1	TRBD2	CASSRRLAGFDEQFF	TGTGCCAGCAGTCGCCGACTAGCGGGGTTCGATGAGCAGTTCTTC
13	TRBV6-6	NA	TRBJ1-2	NA	CASRTQAFYGYTF	TGTGCCAGCAGAACTCAAGCGTTCTATGGCTACACCTTC
15	TRBV7-2	NA	TRBJ1-2	NA	CASSLEWHRNYGYTF	TGTGCCAGCAGCTTAGAATGGCACAGGAACTATGGCTACACCTTC
16	TRBV6-1	NA	TRBJ1-2	TRBD1	CASSEALDREGYGYTF	TGTGCCAGCAGTGAAGCGCTAGACAGGGAAGGGTATGGCTACACCTTC
13	TRBV19	NA	TRBJ1-1	NA	CASSIRGVPEAFF	TGTGCCAGTAGTATAAGGGGCGTGCCTGAAGCTTTCTTT
12	TRBV24-1	NA	TRBJ2-5	NA	CATSDFRETQYF	TGTGCCACCAGTGATTTCCGAGAGACCCAGTACTTC
16	TRBV5-6	NA	TRBJ1-6	NA	CASSLRQAEINSPLHF	TGTGCCAGCAGCCTGAGACAGGCGGAGATAAATTCACCCCTCCACTTT
13	TRBV5-6	once	TRBJ1-1	NA	CASSSGGYTEAFF	TGTGCCAGCAGCTCCGGAGGGTACACTGAAGCTTTCTTT
14	TRBV6-5	NA	TRBJ1-2	TRBD1	CASSTGTGAHGYTF	TGTGCCAGCAGTACCGGGACAGGGGCCCATGGCTACACCTTC
17	TRBV5-1	NA	TRBJ1-2	TRBD1	CASSSRDRGRANYGYTF	TGCGCCAGCAGCTCCCGGGACAGGGGGAGAGCTAACTATGGCTACACCTTC
16	TRBV11-2	NA	TRBJ1-5	TRBD1	CASSLGAGQGVQPQHF	TGTGCCAGCAGCTTAGGGGCGGGACAGGGGGTGCAGCCCCAGCATTTT
17	TRBV4-2	NA	TRBJ1-4	TRBD1	CASSQAGTGGIGEKLFF	TGTGCCAGCAGCCAAGCCGGGACAGGGGGAATTGGTGAAAAACTGTTTTTT
13	TRBV9	NA	TRBJ2-7	NA	CASSTDRWGEQYF	TGTGCCAGCAGCACGGACAGATGGGGCGAGCAGTACTTC